The entry below gives a single TCR beta chain sequence along with its context. This record comes from a study of shared clonotypes between healthy human individuals. Study information: Per-donor plates numbered three CD4 naive, three CD4 memory, two CD8 naive and one CD8 memory.

Profiled with immunoSEQ multiplex PCR; TCRdb holds only in-frame clones, not every one. Of 2 million to 2.5 million clones in the sample, around 92% are singletons; the top ten hold 0.37%. The TCR sequence derives from a man younger than 35 in good health. Some clones in this sample may be carry-over from other donors' samples. The sample comprised naive CD4+ T cells from PBMCs. Subset in this sample: CD45RA+ positively selected.

The CDR3 reads CASSLDLIGSGGELFF. The CDR3 nucleotides read TGTGCCAGCAGCTTAGACCTAATAGGGTCGGGCGGGGAGCTGTTTTTT. The V call is TRBV7-2, the J call TRBJ2-2; D ambiguous. Germline CDR1 SGHTA, CDR2 FQGNSA. There are 16 residues in the CDR3. Trimming shortened V by 1 base and J by 7 bases, and 16 bases separated the two germline ends.